Sequencing of this T cell receptor beta chain was carried out in a study of OX40 agonist ivuxolimab in advanced cancers. Patients were excluded for autoimmune disease history or systemic immunosuppression. Some clones are missing from TCRdb's copy, which holds only in-frame ones; the method was immunoSEQ multiplex PCR. In the table there are approximately 49,000 clones, approximately 84% of which are singletons. V lost 5 bases and J lost 4; bases outside the gene matches: 5. Germline CDR1 is MDHEN and CDR2 is SYDVKM. The CDR3 has 13 amino acids. This material consisted of CD4+ or CD8+ T cells sorted from blood, taken in a trial of the OX40 agonist ivuxolimab. The chain joins TRBV28 to TRBJ2-7; 7 bases map to TRBD2. This clonotype originated in an adult with an advanced solid tumor such as melanoma, head and neck, liver or kidney cancer. CDR3 protein: CASSGGTTYEQYF. For the CDR3, the DNA is TGTGCCAGCAGTGGGGGGACTACATACGAGCAGTACTTC.